The rows below give T cell receptor beta chains drawn from one sample of a study of T-cell reconstitution after alpha-beta-depleted transplantation in children. TCRdb called the PCR reads again in MiXCR, with one record for every CDR3 protein. The sample contains 490,000 or so distinct CDR3 sequences, around 12% of which appear only once. The source was PBMCs from the stem cell graft donor, collected from the stem cell graft. Every receptor here comes from a human donor who donated a stem cell graft to a child with combined immunodeficiency. The CDR3 runs from the conserved cysteine through the conserved F or W. The D gene is left open where the match is weak. Clone size appears in some rows only: once, few, many, or a class for an expanded clone.

V gene: TRBV10-3; clone size: few; J gene: TRBJ2-3; D gene: -; CDR3 DNA: TGTGCCGTGTTGCCAGGGGCCCAGGCAGATACGCAGTATTTT; CDR3 protein: CAVLPGAQADTQYF
V gene: TRBV6-5; clone size: -; J gene: TRBJ2-7; D gene: TRBD1; CDR3 DNA: TGTGCCAGCAGTTACTCGAGGGGACAGGGGAACGAGCAGTACTTC; CDR3 protein: CASSYSRGQGNEQYF
V gene: TRBV6-2/TRBV6-3; clone size: few; J gene: TRBJ1-2; D gene: TRBD1; CDR3 DNA: TGTGCCAGCAGTTCCCTTTTGACAGGGAACTATGGCTACACCTTC; CDR3 protein: CASSSLLTGNYGYTF
V gene: TRBV6-1; clone size: -; J gene: TRBJ2-4; D gene: -; CDR3 DNA: TGTGCCAGCAGCGCCGGGACACCCAACATTCAGTACTTC; CDR3 protein: CASSAGTPNIQYF
V gene: TRBV9; clone size: few; J gene: TRBJ2-7; D gene: TRBD1; CDR3 DNA: TGTGCCAGCAGCGTGCGAACAAGGGACAGGCCCTACGAGCAGTACTTC; CDR3 protein: CASSVRTRDRPYEQYF
V gene: TRBV12-3/TRBV12-4; clone size: many; J gene: TRBJ2-7; D gene: -; CDR3 DNA: TGTGCCAGCAGTTTCGGAGTGCTCTACGAGCAGTACTTC; CDR3 protein: CASSFGVLYEQYF
V gene: TRBV4-3; clone size: once; J gene: TRBJ2-7; D gene: TRBD2; CDR3 DNA: TGCGCCAGCAGCCAGGACTGGACTAGCGGCTCCTTCGAGCAGTACTTC; CDR3 protein: CASSQDWTSGSFEQYF
V gene: TRBV24-1; clone size: few; J gene: TRBJ2-3; D gene: -; CDR3 DNA: TGTGCCACCAGTCCTTTGCAGGGAAGGACAGATACGCAGTATTTT; CDR3 protein: CATSPLQGRTDTQYF
V gene: TRBV5-1; clone size: -; J gene: TRBJ1-1; D gene: -; CDR3 DNA: TGCGCCAGCAGCGCGGGCAGGGACTACTTGAACACTGAAGCTTTCTTT; CDR3 protein: CASSAGRDYLNTEAFF
V gene: TRBV7-9; clone size: few; J gene: TRBJ2-7; D gene: TRBD2; CDR3 DNA: TGTGCCAGCAGCCTTGGAGGGACTAGCGGGAGCGAGCAGTACTTC; CDR3 protein: CASSLGGTSGSEQYF
V gene: TRBV12-3/TRBV12-4; clone size: -; J gene: TRBJ2-1; D gene: -; CDR3 DNA: TGTGCCAGTATGAGCGGGCCTTACAATGAGCAGTTCTTC; CDR3 protein: CASMSGPYNEQFF
V gene: TRBV6-1; clone size: -; J gene: TRBJ2-3; D gene: TRBD2; CDR3 DNA: TGTGCCAGCAGTGAAAGGGCTAGCGGGGTGACAGATACGCAGTATTTT; CDR3 protein: CASSERASGVTDTQYF
V gene: TRBV4-2; clone size: -; J gene: TRBJ2-3; D gene: TRBD2; CDR3 DNA: TGTGCCAGCAGCCAAGATCGGGGCGGGGGGGCGACAGATACGCAGTATTTT; CDR3 protein: CASSQDRGGGATDTQYF
V gene: TRBV5-6; clone size: -; J gene: TRBJ2-7; D gene: -; CDR3 DNA: TGTGCCAGCAGCTTGGCCGGTCGGTGGGAGCAGTACTTC; CDR3 protein: CASSLAGRWEQYF
V gene: TRBV28; clone size: -; J gene: TRBJ2-1; D gene: TRBD1; CDR3 DNA: TGTGCCAGCAGTTACCACACGGGACAGGGTTCCTACAATGAGCAGTTCTTC; CDR3 protein: CASSYHTGQGSYNEQFF
V gene: TRBV29-1; clone size: few; J gene: TRBJ1-1; D gene: -; CDR3 DNA: TGCAGCGTTCAGAAGGGAGTGAACACTGAAGCTTTCTTT; CDR3 protein: CSVQKGVNTEAFF
V gene: TRBV7-2; clone size: -; J gene: TRBJ2-1; D gene: TRBD2; CDR3 DNA: TGTGCCAGCAGCTCAAGGACTAGCGGGGGGGCCCCCGAGCAGTTCTTC; CDR3 protein: CASSSRTSGGAPEQFF
V gene: TRBV6-2/TRBV6-3; clone size: many; J gene: TRBJ2-3; D gene: TRBD2; CDR3 DNA: TGTGCCAGCAGTTACTCGAGCGAGGGCGGGGGAGATACGCAGTATTTT; CDR3 protein: CASSYSSEGGGDTQYF